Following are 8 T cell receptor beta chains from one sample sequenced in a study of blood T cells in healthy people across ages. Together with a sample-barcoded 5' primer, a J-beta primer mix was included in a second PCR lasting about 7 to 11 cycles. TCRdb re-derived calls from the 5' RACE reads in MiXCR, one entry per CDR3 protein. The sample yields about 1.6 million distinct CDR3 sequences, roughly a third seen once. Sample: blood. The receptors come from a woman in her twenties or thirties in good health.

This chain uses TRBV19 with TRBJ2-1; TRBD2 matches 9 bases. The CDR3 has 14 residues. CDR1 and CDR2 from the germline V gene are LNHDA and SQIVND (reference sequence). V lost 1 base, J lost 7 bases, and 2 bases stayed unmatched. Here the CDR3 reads CASSIGGGANEQFF. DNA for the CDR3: TGTGCCAGTAGTATAGGCGGGGGGGCAAATGAGCAGTTCTTC. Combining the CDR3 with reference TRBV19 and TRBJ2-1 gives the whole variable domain DGGITQSPKYLFRKEGQNVTLSCEQNLNHDAMYWYRQDPGQGLRLIYYSQIVNDFQKGDIAEGYSVSREKKESFPLTVTSAQKNPTAFYLCASSIGGGANEQFFGPGTRLTVL.

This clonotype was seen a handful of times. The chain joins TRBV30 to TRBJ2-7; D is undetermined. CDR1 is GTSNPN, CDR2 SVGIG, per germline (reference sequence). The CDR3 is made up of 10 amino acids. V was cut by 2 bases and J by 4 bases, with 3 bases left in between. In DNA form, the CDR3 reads TGTGCCTGGAGTAAGTACGAGCAGTACTTC. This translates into CAWSKYEQYF.

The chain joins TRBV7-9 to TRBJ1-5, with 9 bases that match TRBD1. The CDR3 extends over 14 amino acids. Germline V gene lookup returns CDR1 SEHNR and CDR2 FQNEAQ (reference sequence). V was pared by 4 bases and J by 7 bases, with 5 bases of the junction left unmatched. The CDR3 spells CASSSGTGMQPQHF. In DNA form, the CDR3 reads TGTGCCAGCAGCTCGGGGACAGGGATGCAGCCCCAGCATTTT.

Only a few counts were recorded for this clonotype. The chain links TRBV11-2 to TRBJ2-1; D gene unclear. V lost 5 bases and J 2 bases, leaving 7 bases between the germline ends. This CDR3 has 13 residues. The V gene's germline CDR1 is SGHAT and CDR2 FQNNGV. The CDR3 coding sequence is TGTGCCAGCAGCGCCGTAACCTACAATGAGCAGTTCTTC. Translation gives CASSAVTYNEQFF.

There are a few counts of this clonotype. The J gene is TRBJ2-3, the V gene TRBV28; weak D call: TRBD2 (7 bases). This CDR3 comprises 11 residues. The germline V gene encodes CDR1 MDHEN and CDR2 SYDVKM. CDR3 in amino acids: CAGGGLDTQYF. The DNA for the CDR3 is TGTGCGGGAGGGGGATTAGATACGCAGTATTTT. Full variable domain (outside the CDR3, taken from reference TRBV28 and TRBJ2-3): DVKVTQSSRYLVKRTGEKVFLECVQDMDHENMFWYRQDPGLGLRLIYFSYDVKMKEKGDIPEGYSVSREKKERFSLILESASTNQTSMYLCAGGGLDTQYFGPGTRLTVL.

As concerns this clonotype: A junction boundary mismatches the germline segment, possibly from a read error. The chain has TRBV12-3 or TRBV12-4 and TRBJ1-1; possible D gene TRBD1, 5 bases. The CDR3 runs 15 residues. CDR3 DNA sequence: TGTGCCGGCAGCTCCACCGCTGGGGCGGCCACTGAAGCTTTCTTT. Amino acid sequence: CAGSSTAGAATEAFF.

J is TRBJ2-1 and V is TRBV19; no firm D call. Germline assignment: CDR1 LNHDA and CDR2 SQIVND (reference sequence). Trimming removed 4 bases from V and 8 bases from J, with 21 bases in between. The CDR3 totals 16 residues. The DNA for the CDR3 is TGTGCCAGTAGTAATTTTAAGGGTTTCAGGTCTGATGAGCAGTTCTTC. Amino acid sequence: CASSNFKGFRSDEQFF.

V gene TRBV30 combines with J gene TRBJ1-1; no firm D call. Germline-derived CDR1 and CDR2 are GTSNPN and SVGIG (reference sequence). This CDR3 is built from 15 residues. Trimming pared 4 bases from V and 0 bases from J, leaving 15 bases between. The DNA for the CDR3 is TGTGCCTGGACTCCCCCAGGACGGATGAACACTGAAGCTTTCTTT. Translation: CAWTPPGRMNTEAFF.